Listed below are T cell receptor beta chains from one sample, sequenced in a study of breast tumors, draining lymph nodes, adjacent tissues. TCRdb called the multiplex PCR reads again in MiXCR, with one record for every CDR3 protein. The repertoire has fewer than 300,000 distinct CDR3 sequences, approximately 29% of them found once; the top ten carry roughly 1.3%. The sequenced material came from axillary lymph node tissue. The source is a female donor with breast cancer. Some clones in this sample may be carry-over from other donors' samples. CDR3s include the opening cysteine and the closing phenylalanine or tryptophan. D genes are given only for firm matches. Where a row states a size, it is once, few, many or the class of an expanded clone; other rows omit it.

j_call,d_call,v_call,clone_size,cdr3_nt,cdr3_aa
TRBJ2-2,.,TRBV9,many,TGTGCCAGCAGCGTAGTTTCGGACCCGAACACCGGGGAGCTGTTTTTT,CASSVVSDPNTGELFF
TRBJ2-2,.,TRBV4-2,many,TGTGCCAGCAGCCAAGAGCCCTCCGCCGCCACCGGGGAGCTGTTTTTT,CASSQEPSAATGELFF
TRBJ2-3,.,TRBV7-9,few,TGTGCCAGCAGCTTAGGGGGGACCGGGGGAGATACGCAGTATTTT,CASSLGGTGGDTQYF
TRBJ2-7,TRBD2,TRBV4-3,many,TGCGCCAGCAGCCAAGTTGGGCTAGCGGGAAGCCACGAGCAGTACTTC,CASSQVGLAGSHEQYF
TRBJ2-7,TRBD1,TRBV6-6,many,TGTGCCAGCAGATTTGACAGGGGGCGCCTCTACGAGCAGTACTTC,CASRFDRGRLYEQYF
TRBJ2-1,.,TRBV3-1,many,TGTGCCAGCAGCCAAGACGGGCTCGAGCAGTTCTTC,CASSQDGLEQFF
TRBJ2-5,TRBD1,TRBV24-1,.,TGTGCCGCCAGTGAGGCGACAGGGATGGAGACCCAGTACTTC,CAASEATGMETQYF
TRBJ1-1,TRBD1,TRBV7-6,few,TGTGCCAGCAGCTCGTTGAGGTCACAGGGGGGGACTGAAGCTTTCTTT,CASSSLRSQGGTEAFF
TRBJ2-5,TRBD1,TRBV9,many,TGTGCCAGCAGCGTCGGGACAGAAAAGACCCAGTACTTC,CASSVGTEKTQYF
TRBJ2-1,.,TRBV5-1,.,TGCGCCAGCAGCCTGGAACCCCCCCCCCTGGGGAATGAGCAGTTCTTC,CASSLEPPPLGNEQFF
TRBJ1-6,TRBD1,TRBV29-1,.,TGCAGCAGTTTCCTGACAGGGCCCCCGTTGGCCCTCCACTTT,CSSFLTGPPLALHF
TRBJ1-5,.,TRBV7-2,.,TGTGCCAGCAGCTTAGGGGCCTATCAGCCCCAGCATTTT,CASSLGAYQPQHF
TRBJ2-5,TRBD2,TRBV6-4,.,TGTGCCAGCAGCTTGGCCAAGTCTAGCGGACCCCAACAGACCCAGCACTTC,CASSLAKSSGPQQTQHF
TRBJ2-7,.,TRBV24-1,.,TGTGCCACCAGTGACAATCTGCCTTCCGTAGTGGGAGAGCAGTACTTC,CATSDNLPSVVGEQYF
TRBJ1-2,TRBD1,TRBV10-3,.,TGTGCCATCAGTGGACAGGGGGCGCGGTATGGCTACACCTTC,CAISGQGARYGYTF
TRBJ1-2,.,TRBV29-1,many,TGCAGCGTTGAAGACCCCTCGAGGGGGGCGGGCTATGGCTACACCTTC,CSVEDPSRGAGYGYTF
TRBJ1-5,.,TRBV11-3,many,TGTGCCAGCAGCTTAGGTTTGTGGGGCAATCAGCCCCAGCATTTT,CASSLGLWGNQPQHF
TRBJ2-2,TRBD2,TRBV12-3/TRBV12-4,many,TGTGCCAGCAGGGCTAGCGGGAGCGGTGGCGGGGAGCTGTTTTTT,CASRASGSGGGELFF
TRBJ2-7,.,TRBV19,many,TGTGCCAGTAGTAAAAGTGGGGACACTACTTACGAGCAGTACTTC,CASSKSGDTTYEQYF
TRBJ2-7,TRBD2,TRBV2,.,TGTACCAGCGGGATAGCGGGAGGACGGGCGTACTTC,CTSGIAGGRAYF
TRBJ2-5,.,TRBV5-6,many,TGTGCCAGCAGCCCCCTTCCTGTGACTTATTCGCAAGAGACCCAGTACTTC,CASSPLPVTYSQETQYF
TRBJ2-7,TRBD2,TRBV3-1,many,TGTGCCAGCAGCCTTGGACTAGCGAGGGGGGACGAGCAGTACTTC,CASSLGLARGDEQYF
TRBJ1-2,TRBD1,TRBV7-9,many,TGTGCCAGCAGCCAGGGACAGTACTATGGCTACACCTTC,CASSQGQYYGYTF
TRBJ2-7,TRBD1,TRBV7-9,many,TGTGCCAGCAGCCCCCGGACAGGGGAGGGCTACGAGCAGTACTTC,CASSPRTGEGYEQYF
TRBJ2-6,TRBD1,TRBV7-9,many,TGTGCCAGCAGCTTAAACGACAGGGCCGGGGCCAACGTCCTGACTTTC,CASSLNDRAGANVLTF
TRBJ2-1,TRBD2,TRBV3-1,.,TGTGCCAGCAGCCAAACCTTAGCGGGAGGGGCCCATGAGCAGTTCTTC,CASSQTLAGGAHEQFF
TRBJ1-2,.,TRBV9,many,TGTGCCAGCAGCGTAGTTCCCGGACATCCATTAAATCCTAGAGGCTACACCTTC,CASSVVPGHPLNPRGYTF
TRBJ1-1,.,TRBV3-1,.,TGTGCCAGCAGCCGAAGCGTGGATCAAGCTTTCTTT,CASSRSVDQAFF
TRBJ1-6,TRBD1,TRBV2,.,TGTGCCAGCAGGGCTAGCGGGACAGGGGGCGCTTCCTATAATTCACCCCTCCACTTT,CASRASGTGGASYNSPLHF
TRBJ2-5,TRBD1,TRBV10-3,.,TGTGCCATCACCCTAGACAGGGGTCAAGAGACCCAGTACTTC,CAITLDRGQETQYF
TRBJ2-1,TRBD2,TRBV5-4,few,TGTGCCAGCAGCCGGTATAGCGGGGCTCCGTACAATGAGCAGTTCTTC,CASSRYSGAPYNEQFF
TRBJ2-1,TRBD2,TRBV5-1,many,TGCGCCAGCAGCTTGGATTCAGGGAGTAGCGGGAGGGCCTACAATGAGCAGTTCTTC,CASSLDSGSSGRAYNEQFF
TRBJ2-1,TRBD1,TRBV12-3/TRBV12-4,many,TGTGCCAGCACCCCCCCCCAGGGGGCAATTAATGAGCAGTTCTTC,CASTPPQGAINEQFF
TRBJ2-1,.,TRBV3-1,many,TGTGCCAGCAGCTCCCCTGGAAAGGGTGAGCAGTTCTTC,CASSSPGKGEQFF
TRBJ1-3,.,TRBV27,many,TGTGCCAGCAGTTCGGGCTTCTCTGGAAACACCATATATTTT,CASSSGFSGNTIYF
TRBJ2-1,TRBD2,TRBV7-9,many,TGTGCCAGCAGCTTAGCGGGACTAGCGGGAGCTGAGCAGTTCTTC,CASSLAGLAGAEQFF
TRBJ2-5,.,TRBV5-4,.,TGTGCCAGCAGCACAGGACTGACTGGCGAGACCCAGTACTTC,CASSTGLTGETQYF
TRBJ2-7,TRBD2,TRBV4-2,many,TGTGCCAGCAGCCAAGATTCCCCCGGGGATTTAGCGGGAGGGACGGAAGAGCAGTACTTC,CASSQDSPGDLAGGTEEQYF
TRBJ2-7,TRBD2,TRBV5-1,many,TGCGCCAGCAGCCCGGGACTAGCGGTCTCCTACGAGCAGTACTTC,CASSPGLAVSYEQYF
TRBJ2-1,TRBD2,TRBV12-3/TRBV12-4,many,TGTGCCAGCAAAAAGACTAGCGGGAGCGGCAATGAGCAGTTCTTC,CASKKTSGSGNEQFF
TRBJ2-2,.,TRBV20-1,many,TGCAGTGCTAGTGGACAGATCAACACCGGGGAGCTGTTTTTT,CSASGQINTGELFF
TRBJ1-4,.,TRBV29-1,.,TGCAGCCCATCGGGGAGTGATGAAAAACTGTTTTTT,CSPSGSDEKLFF
TRBJ1-2,.,TRBV9,many,TGTGCCAGCAGCGGAAGTACCGCTAACTATGGCTACACCTTC,CASSGSTANYGYTF
TRBJ2-5,.,TRBV7-3,.,TGTGCCAGCAGCTCACAGGTGCCAGAGACCCAGTACTTC,CASSSQVPETQYF
TRBJ2-2,TRBD2,TRBV9,many,TGTGCCAGCAGCGTTTCTAGCGGGATCACCGGGGAGCTGTTTTTT,CASSVSSGITGELFF
TRBJ2-6,.,TRBV5-5,.,TGTGCCAGCAGCTTGAGAGGGGCTCTGTCTTCTGGGGCCAACGTCCTGACTTTC,CASSLRGALSSGANVLTF
TRBJ1-2,.,TRBV18,many,TGTGCCAGCTCACGCAGGCAGGGAGATGGCTACACCTTC,CASSRRQGDGYTF
TRBJ2-3,.,TRBV7-9,.,TGTGCCAGCAGCTTTTCCGGGACACCAAGCACAGATACGCAGTATTTT,CASSFSGTPSTDTQYF
TRBJ1-3,.,TRBV15,many,TGTGCCACCAGCAGAGATCTACGACATCAGAGCTCTGGAAACACCATATATTTT,CATSRDLRHQSSGNTIYF
TRBJ2-3,.,TRBV18,few,TGTGCCAGCTCACCACCGGCAGTTCCAGATACGCAGTATTTT,CASSPPAVPDTQYF
TRBJ2-4,.,TRBV6-1,few,TGTGCCAGCAGTGAAAGAGTAACCGGAGCCAAAAACATTCAGTACTTC,CASSERVTGAKNIQYF